This paragraph covers one TCR beta chain sequence. A quantity of about 0.45 to 1 ug RNA underwent reverse transcription using random hexamers. TCRdb re-analysed the immunoSEQ multiplex PCR reads in MiXCR, keeping a single row per CDR3 protein. The sample yields more than 1,300 distinct CDR3 sequences, roughly 65% seen once. Germline V gene lookup returns CDR1 SEHNR and CDR2 FQNEAQ (reference sequence). V was cut by 11 bases and J by 3 bases, with 29 bases left in between. The CDR3 has 19 amino acids. These data belong to a study of CD8 T cells in Susac syndrome. Staining of CD27 and CD45RA delineated the memory subsets employed in TEMRA sorting.

This TCR was sampled from a human donor with Susac syndrome. The chain joins TRBV7-9 to TRBJ2-6; D may correspond to TRBD1 or TRBD2 (5 bases each). The sequenced sample consisted of CD8+ TEMRA cells from PBMCs. Stated subset: FACS-sorted terminally differentiated effector memory CD8+ T cells re-expressing CD45RA (CD8+ TEMRA). CDR3 coding DNA: TGTGCCTGCTGCTTTGAGGGCAGGGATTCCCACTTTGGGGCCAACGTCCTGACTTTC. Translation gives CACCFEGRDSHFGANVLTF.